These 18 T cell receptor beta chains were sequenced from one sample in a study of somatic mutations in cytotoxic T cells in rheumatoid arthritis. Libraries were prepared by immunoSEQ multiplex PCR; TCRdb keeps only in-frame clonotypes and omits some of them. This table has 10,000 to 15,000 clones, 65% to 85% appearing once. The sequencing sample was made of CD8+ T cells sorted from blood. All receptors come from an adult with rheumatoid arthritis.

V usage is TRBV19 and J usage is TRBJ2-7; 7 bases match TRBD1. This CDR3 is built from 13 residues. Germline CDR1 is LNHDA and CDR2 is SQIVND (reference sequence). With V trimmed by 3 bases and J by 5 bases, 4 bases remained unmatched. CDR3 protein: CASSIRQGDEQYF. The CDR3 DNA reads as TGTGCCAGTAGTATCAGGCAGGGGGACGAGCAGTACTTC.

This clone came up a few times. J is TRBJ1-4 and V is TRBV15; D unclear. V lost 3 bases, J lost 0 bases, and 17 bases lay in between. The CDR3 loop spans 18 amino acids. Germline V gene data show CDR1 as LNHNV and CDR2 as YYDKDF (reference sequence). The chain's CDR3 is CATSSSPGTLATNEKLFF. The CDR3, as DNA: TGTGCCACCAGCAGTTCTCCGGGAACACTTGCAACTAATGAAAAACTGTTTTTT.

This chain uses TRBV27 with TRBJ2-1; TRBD2 matches at 7 bases. CDR3 length: 13 residues. The V and J ends lost 5 bases and 9 bases, in that order; junction bases with no gene match: 7. Per germline, CDR1 MNHEY and CDR2 SMNVEV (reference sequence). This chain's CDR3 is CASSGWDYTEQFF. CDR3 DNA sequence: TGTGCCAGCAGTGGATGGGACTATACTGAGCAGTTCTTC.

The V and J genes are TRBV6-4 and TRBJ1-5; no firm D call. Germline CDR1 reads MRHNA; CDR2 reads SNTAGT. Trimming took off 2 bases at V and 2 bases at J, with 4 bases between the two ends. The CDR3 is 13 residues long. The CDR3 protein is CASSDRGNQPQHF. The DNA for the CDR3 is TGTGCCAGCAGTGACAGGGGCAATCAGCCCCAGCATTTT.

The rearrangement links TRBV28 to TRBJ1-3; no clear D. The CDR3 length is 16 residues. CDR1 is MDHEN and CDR2 is SYDVKM in the germline V gene. Trimming stripped 7 bases from V and 0 bases from J, with 16 bases between. For the CDR3, the DNA is TGTGCCAGCACCCTGCCTGGCGCCGTCTCTGGAAACACCATATATTTT. Translation: CASTLPGAVSGNTIYF.

The chain recombines TRBV4-1 with TRBJ2-2; either TRBD1 or TRBD2 may fit D (6 bases each). Trimming cost V 4 bases and J 5 bases, with 14 bases left between them. In germline, CDR1 is MGHRA, CDR2 YSYEKL. The CDR3 extends over 15 amino acids. Written as DNA, the CDR3 is TGCGCCAGCAGCCCGGTGCAGGGGAGGACCGGGGAGCTGTTTTTT. Amino acid sequence: CASSPVQGRTGELFF.

V is TRBV19 and J is TRBJ1-5, with TRBD1 matching 8 bases. Germline trimming cut 1 base from V and 3 bases from J; bases unmatched to any gene: 5. Germline CDR1 reads LNHDA; CDR2 reads SQIVND (reference sequence). The CDR3 is 16 amino acids. CDR3 bases: TGTGCCAGTAGTATAGGTCGGGACAGGAACAATCAGCCCCAGCATTTT. Translating it yields CASSIGRDRNNQPQHF.

The gene calls are TRBV9 and TRBJ2-7; 9 positions match TRBD2. Trimming removed 3 bases from V and 2 bases from J; junction bases left unmatched: 3. The CDR3 is 14 amino acids. Germline lookup yields CDR1 SGDLS and CDR2 YYNGEE. CDR3 in DNA: TGTGCCAGCAGCGCCGGGACTAGCCCCTACGAGCAGTACTTC. Amino acids: CASSAGTSPYEQYF.

The genes are TRBV27 and TRBJ2-2; 8 bases line up with TRBD2. Trimming at V came to 5 bases and at J to 5 bases, leaving 13 bases not matched to a gene. There are 17 residues in the CDR3. Germline CDR1 is MNHEY and CDR2 is SMNVEV (reference sequence). CDR3 DNA: TGTGCCAGCAGTCCCGGACTAGCCGCAGAAGGGACCGGGGAGCTGTTTTTT. Translating it yields CASSPGLAAEGTGELFF.

This clone was found once. The rearrangement links TRBV27 to TRBJ1-5; 10 bases are shared with TRBD1. CDR3 length: 15 residues. Germline CDR1 and CDR2: MNHEY and SMNVEV (reference sequence). The trim removed 6 bases at V and 6 bases at J, leaving 8 bases unmatched. The CDR3 loop reads CASRSLTGGFQPQHF. The CDR3 bases are TGTGCCAGCAGGAGTCTGACAGGGGGCTTTCAGCCCCAGCATTTT.

V and J are TRBV15 and TRBJ1-2, with TRBD1 as a possible D gene (6 bases). V was trimmed by 3 bases and J by 3 bases, leaving 11 bases between them. Looked up from germline, CDR1 is LNHNV and CDR2 is YYDKDF (reference sequence). The CDR3 totals 14 residues. CDR3 sequence reads: CATSSVGAHYGYTF. In DNA, the CDR3 is TGTGCCACCAGCAGTGTGGGGGCTCACTATGGCTACACCTTC.

The chain links TRBV25-1 to TRBJ2-7; D might be TRBD1 or TRBD2, each matching 5 bases. V was trimmed by 3 bases and J by 12 bases, leaving 24 bases between them. Germline V gene lookup returns CDR1 MGHDK and CDR2 SYGVNS. The CDR3 totals 15 residues. The DNA of the CDR3 is TGTGCCAGCAGTGAGTCAGCTCCCGGGAAAAGGGGTGGGTACTTC. Its protein is CASSESAPGKRGGYF.

This chain joins TRBV19 and TRBJ1-3; D call uncertain. The germline V gene has CDR1 LNHDA and CDR2 SQIVND (reference sequence). This CDR3 region has 14 residues. Trimming left V 5 bases short and J 0 bases short, with 8 bases between. DNA for the CDR3: TGTGCCAGTAGTTACCTTGACTCTGGAAACACCATATATTTT. Translation: CASSYLDSGNTIYF.

V gene TRBV27 combines with J gene TRBJ1-1, with 7 bases aligning to TRBD1. CDR1 and CDR2 (germline): MNHEY, SMNVEV (reference sequence). CDR3 length equals 15 residues. V lost 6 bases, J lost 0 bases, and 7 bases stayed unmatched. The CDR3 DNA reads TGTGCCAGCAGCCCTGGGACAGAAGTGAACACTGAAGCTTTCTTT. This sequence encodes CASSPGTEVNTEAFF.

The chain couples TRBV7-3 to TRBJ1-1, with D hard to call. Per germline, CDR1 SGHTA and CDR2 FQGTGA. The CDR3 runs 13 residues. The ends were cut back, 5 bases at V and 2 bases at J, with 9 bases in the middle. The CDR3 DNA reads as TGTGCCAGCAGCCAAGCGGTTAACACTGAAGCTTTCTTT. Amino acids: CASSQAVNTEAFF.

The chain has TRBV19 and TRBJ2-1; 7 bases agree with TRBD2. Germline CDR1 reads LNHDA; CDR2 reads SQIVND (reference sequence). The CDR3 has 17 amino acids. J gave up 1 base and V 0 bases, and 6 bases lay outside the gene matches. CDR3 residues: CASSIDLASGSYNEQFF. CDR3 in DNA: TGTGCCAGTAGTATAGATCTGGCTAGCGGTTCCTACAATGAGCAGTTCTTC.

This rearrangement joins TRBV6-4 to TRBJ2-1; 7 bases are a match to TRBD2. The CDR3 covers 15 residues. CDR1 is MRHNA, CDR2 SNTAGT, per germline. V shed 4 bases, J shed 0 bases, and the junction held 3 bases outside the gene matches. Here the CDR3 reads CASSAGGSSYNEQFF. The CDR3 DNA reads TGTGCCAGCAGTGCAGGCGGGAGCTCCTACAATGAGCAGTTCTTC.

The chain joins TRBV7-8 to TRBJ2-5; D is possibly TRBD2 (6 bases). Germline CDR1 reads SGHVS; CDR2 reads FQNEAQ. The length of the CDR3 is 16 residues. Trimming removed 2 bases from V and 1 base from J, with 14 bases in between. This chain's CDR3 is CASSLNGGELQETQYF. CDR3 coding DNA: TGTGCCAGCAGCTTAAACGGAGGGGAGCTCCAAGAGACCCAGTACTTC.